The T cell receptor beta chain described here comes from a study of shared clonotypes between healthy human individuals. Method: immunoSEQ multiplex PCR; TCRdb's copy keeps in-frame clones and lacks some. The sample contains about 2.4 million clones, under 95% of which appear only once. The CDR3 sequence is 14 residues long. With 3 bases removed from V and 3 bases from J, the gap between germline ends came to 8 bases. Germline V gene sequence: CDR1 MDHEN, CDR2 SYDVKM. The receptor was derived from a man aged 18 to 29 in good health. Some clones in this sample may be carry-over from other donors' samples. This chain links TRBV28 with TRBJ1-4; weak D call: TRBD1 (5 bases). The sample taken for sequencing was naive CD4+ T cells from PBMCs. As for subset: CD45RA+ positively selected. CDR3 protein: CASSFVGANEKLFF. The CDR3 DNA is TGTGCCAGCAGTTTTGTGGGGGCTAATGAAAAACTGTTTTTT.